This T cell receptor (beta chain) was sequenced for a study of cytomegalovirus exposure and HLA in healthy donors. Points from the study as a whole: Roughly 170 TCR beta chains were listed as cytomegalovirus-associated. Through in vitro validation, three CMV-associated chains were shown to be specific for CMV antigens. Rare TCR sequences dominated, though some public TCRs recurred in many donors. Per published reports, the classifier diagnosed cytomegalovirus status with high specificity and sensitivity.

Concerning this clone: Antigen: not known.

Generated by immunoSEQ multiplex PCR, the TCRdb table keeps only in-frame clones and is missing some. The sample carries over 110,000 clones, around 90% recorded once. The V segment lost 9 bases and the J segment 4 bases; nucleotides outside the gene matches: 4. The CDR3 loop spans 13 amino acids. Germline V gene data show CDR1 as LNHDA and CDR2 as SQIVND (reference sequence). Sequenced input: PBMCs. This TCR was recovered from a man aged 18 to 30 in good health and CMV-seropositive. This rearrangement joins TRBV19 to TRBJ1-5, with 9 nucleotides matching TRBD1. CDR3 DNA: TGTGCCAGCGACAGGGGGTATAATCAGCCCCAGCATTTT. This sequence encodes CASDRGYNQPQHF. Using reference TRBV19 and TRBJ1-5 for the parts outside the CDR3, the full variable domain is DGGITQSPKYLFRKEGQNVTLSCEQNLNHDAMYWYRQDPGQGLRLIYYSQIVNDFQKGDIAEGYSVSREKKESFPLTVTSAQKNPTAFYLCASDRGYNQPQHFGDGTRLSIL.